This T cell receptor beta chain came from a study of blood T cell repertoires in COVID-19. CDR1 is ENHRY, CDR2 SYGVKD, per germline. The CDR3 spans 15 residues. Trimming cost V 5 bases and J 10 bases; bases outside gene matches: 8. Donors were grouped by their self-reported clinical history. Original processing methods: Amplification of reference gene primers provided the estimated nucleated cell counts. The assay was immunoSEQ multiplex PCR, and TCRdb's table has in-frame clones only and misses some. That table furnishes V, J and clone size, whereas the DNA furnished D and trimming. The sample holds 350,000 to 550,000 clones, 70% to 90% seen once.

The source is a woman aged 18-29 years with acute COVID-19. Sequencing input: PBMCs or T cells enriched from blood (not recorded which). The chain links TRBV10-3 to TRBJ1-6, with 10 bases fitting TRBD1. CDR3 in DNA: TGTGCCATCAGTTATTCACCGGGACAGGGGTCACCCCTCCACTTT. It is translated as CAISYSPGQGSPLHF.